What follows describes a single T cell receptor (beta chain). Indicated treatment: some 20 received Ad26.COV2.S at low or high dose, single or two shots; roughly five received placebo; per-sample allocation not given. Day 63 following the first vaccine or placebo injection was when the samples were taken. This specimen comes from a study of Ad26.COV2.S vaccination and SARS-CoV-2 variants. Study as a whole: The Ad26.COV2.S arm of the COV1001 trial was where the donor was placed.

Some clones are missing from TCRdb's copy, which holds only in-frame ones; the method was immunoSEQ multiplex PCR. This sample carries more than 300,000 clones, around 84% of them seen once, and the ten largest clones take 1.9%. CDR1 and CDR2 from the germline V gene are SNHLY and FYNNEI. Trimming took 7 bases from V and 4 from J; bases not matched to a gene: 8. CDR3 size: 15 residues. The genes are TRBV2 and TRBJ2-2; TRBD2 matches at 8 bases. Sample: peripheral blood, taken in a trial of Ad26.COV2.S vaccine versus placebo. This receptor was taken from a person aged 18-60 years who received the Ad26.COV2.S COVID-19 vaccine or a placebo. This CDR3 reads CASTSGGAGTGELFF. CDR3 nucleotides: TGTGCCAGCACCTCCGGGGGGGCGGGCACCGGGGAGCTGTTTTTT. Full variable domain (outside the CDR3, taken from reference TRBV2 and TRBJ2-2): EPEVTQTPSHQVTQMGQEVILRCVPISNHLYFYWYRQILGQKVEFLVSFYNNEISEKSEIFDDQFSVERPDGSNFTLKIRSTKLEDSAMYFCASTSGGAGTGELFFGEGSRLTVL.